The sequence of this TCR beta chain was determined in a study of cytomegalovirus exposure and HLA in healthy donors. Study-wide points: While the bulk of TCR sequences proved rare, some public TCRs turned up in many donors. It is likely that the observed cluster of highly shared sequence variants was a sequencing artifact.

Details on this clone: Its antigen is not known.

Use of 60 Vbeta and 13 Jbeta primers characterized the PCR. TCRdb's copy holds only in-frame clones and misses some; the assay was immunoSEQ multiplex PCR. This sample has approximately 200,000 clones, with 82% found just once. V lost 5 bases to trimming and J lost 6 bases, with 11 bases between them. Germline V CDR1 and CDR2: SGHVS, FQNEAQ. The CDR3 consists of 12 residues. This chain links TRBV7-8 with TRBJ2-7; D is perhaps TRBD1 (5 bases). The clonotype originates from a boy aged 2 to 10 in good health and CMV-seronegative. Sequencing used PBMCs. The CDR3: CASSARVGEQYF. CDR3 sequence (DNA): TGTGCCAGCAGCGCCAGGGTAGGCGAGCAGTACTTC. The full variable domain, rest sourced from reference TRBV7-8 and TRBJ2-7, is GAGVSQSPRYKVAKRGQDVALRCDPISGHVSLFWYQQALGQGPEFLTYFQNEAQLDKSGLPSDRFFAERPEGSVSTLKIQRTQQEDSAVYLCASSARVGEQYFGPGTRLTVT.